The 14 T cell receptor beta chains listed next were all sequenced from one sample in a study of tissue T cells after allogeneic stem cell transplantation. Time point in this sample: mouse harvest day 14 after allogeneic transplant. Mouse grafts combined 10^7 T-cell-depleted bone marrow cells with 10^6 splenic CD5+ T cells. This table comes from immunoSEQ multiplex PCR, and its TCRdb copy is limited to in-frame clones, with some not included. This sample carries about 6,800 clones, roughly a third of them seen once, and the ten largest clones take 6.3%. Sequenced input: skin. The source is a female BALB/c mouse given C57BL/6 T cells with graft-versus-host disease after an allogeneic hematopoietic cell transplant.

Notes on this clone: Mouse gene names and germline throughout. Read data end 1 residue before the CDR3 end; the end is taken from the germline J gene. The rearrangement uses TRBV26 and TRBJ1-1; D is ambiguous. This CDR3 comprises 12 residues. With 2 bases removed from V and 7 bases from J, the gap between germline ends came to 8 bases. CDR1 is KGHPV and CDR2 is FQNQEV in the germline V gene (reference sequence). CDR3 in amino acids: CASSLPGKEVFF. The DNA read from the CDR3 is TGTGCCAGCAGTCTGCCGGGGAAAGAAGTCTTC. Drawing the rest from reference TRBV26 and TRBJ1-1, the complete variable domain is NSKVIQTPRYLVKGQGQKAKMRCIPEKGHPVVFWYQQNKNNEFKFLINFQNQEVLQQIDMTEKRFSAECPSNSPCSLEIQSSEAGDSALYLCASSLPGKEVFFGKGTRLTVV.

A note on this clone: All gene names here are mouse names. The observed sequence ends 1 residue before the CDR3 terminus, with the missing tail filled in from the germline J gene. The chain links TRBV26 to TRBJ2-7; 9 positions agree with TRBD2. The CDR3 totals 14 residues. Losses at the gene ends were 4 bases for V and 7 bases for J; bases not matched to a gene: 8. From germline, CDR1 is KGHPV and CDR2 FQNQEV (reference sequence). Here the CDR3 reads CASSPPMGGREQYF. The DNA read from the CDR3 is TGTGCCAGCAGTCCCCCTATGGGGGGGCGAGAACAGTAC.

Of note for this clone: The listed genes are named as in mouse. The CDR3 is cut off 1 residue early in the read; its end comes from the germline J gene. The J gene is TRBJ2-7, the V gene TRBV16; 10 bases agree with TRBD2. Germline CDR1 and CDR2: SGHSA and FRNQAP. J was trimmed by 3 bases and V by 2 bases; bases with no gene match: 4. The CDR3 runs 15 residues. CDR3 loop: CASSLSGTGDYEQYF. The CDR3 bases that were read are TGTGCAAGCAGCTTATCCGGGACTGGGGACTATGAACAGTAC. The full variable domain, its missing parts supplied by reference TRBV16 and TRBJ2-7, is NAGVIQTPRHKVTGKGQEATLWCEPISGHSAVFWYRQTIVQGLEFLTYFRNQAPIDDSGMPKERFSAQMPNQSHSTLKIQSTQPQDSAVYLCASSLSGTGDYEQYFGPGTRLTVL.

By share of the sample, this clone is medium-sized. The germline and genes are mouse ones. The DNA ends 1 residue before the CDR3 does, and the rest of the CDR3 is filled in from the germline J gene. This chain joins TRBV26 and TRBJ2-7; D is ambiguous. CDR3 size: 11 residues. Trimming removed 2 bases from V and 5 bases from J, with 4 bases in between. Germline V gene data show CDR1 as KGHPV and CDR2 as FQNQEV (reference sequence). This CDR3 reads CASSLRDEQYF. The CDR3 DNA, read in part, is TGTGCCAGCAGTCTGCGGGATGAACAGTAC.

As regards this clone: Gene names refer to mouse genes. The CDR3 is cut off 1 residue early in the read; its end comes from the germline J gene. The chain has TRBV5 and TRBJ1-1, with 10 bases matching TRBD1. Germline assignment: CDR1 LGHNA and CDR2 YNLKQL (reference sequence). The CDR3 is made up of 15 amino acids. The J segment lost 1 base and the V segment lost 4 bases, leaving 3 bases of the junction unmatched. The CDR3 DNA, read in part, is TGTGCCAGCAGCCCCCGGACAGGGGGGAACACAGAAGTCTTC. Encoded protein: CASSPRTGGNTEVF. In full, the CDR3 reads CASSPRTGGNTEVFF.

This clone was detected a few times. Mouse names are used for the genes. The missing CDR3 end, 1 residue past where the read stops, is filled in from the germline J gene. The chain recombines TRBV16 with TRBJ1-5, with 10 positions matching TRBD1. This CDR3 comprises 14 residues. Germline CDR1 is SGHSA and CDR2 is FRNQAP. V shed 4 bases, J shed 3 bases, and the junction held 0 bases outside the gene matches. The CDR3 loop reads CASSWTGGNQAPLF. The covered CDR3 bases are TGTGCAAGCAGCTGGACAGGGGGCAACCAGGCTCCGCTT.

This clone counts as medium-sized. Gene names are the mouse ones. The CDR3 bases that were read are TGTGCCAGCAGCCTCCGGGACCGTCAAAACACCTTGTAC. Translated, it gives CASSLRDRQNTLY. The whole CDR3 sequence is CASSLRDRQNTLYF. The chain employs TRBV26 and TRBJ2-4, with D tentatively TRBD1 or TRBD2 (5 bases each). Sequencing ends 1 residue short of the CDR3 end; the germline J gene provides the rest. CDR1 and CDR2 from the germline V gene are KGHPV and FQNQEV (reference sequence). The CDR3 is 14 residues long. V lost 6 bases to trimming and J lost 1 base, with 11 bases between them.

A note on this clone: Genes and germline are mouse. The CDR3 region is CASSPRTGTGNTLYF. The sequenced CDR3 bases are TGTGCCAGCAGTCCTCGGACAGGGACTGGAAATACGCTCTAT. The rearrangement uses TRBV26 and TRBJ1-3; 8 positions match TRBD1. The read terminates 1 residue ahead of where the CDR3 ends, so the germline J gene completes it. This CDR3 region has 15 residues. The trim removed 4 bases at V and 2 bases at J, leaving 4 bases unmatched. Germline CDR1 is KGHPV and CDR2 is FQNQEV (reference sequence).

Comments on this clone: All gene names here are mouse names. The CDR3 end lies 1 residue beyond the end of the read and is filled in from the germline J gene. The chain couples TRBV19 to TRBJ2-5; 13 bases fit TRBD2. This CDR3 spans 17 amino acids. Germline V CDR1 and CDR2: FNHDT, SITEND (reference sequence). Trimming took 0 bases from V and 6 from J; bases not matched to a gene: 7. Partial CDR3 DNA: TGTGCCAGCAGTATAGCTGGGACTGGGGGGGGCCGGGACACCCAGTAC. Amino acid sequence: CASSIAGTGGGRDTQY. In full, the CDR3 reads CASSIAGTGGGRDTQYF.

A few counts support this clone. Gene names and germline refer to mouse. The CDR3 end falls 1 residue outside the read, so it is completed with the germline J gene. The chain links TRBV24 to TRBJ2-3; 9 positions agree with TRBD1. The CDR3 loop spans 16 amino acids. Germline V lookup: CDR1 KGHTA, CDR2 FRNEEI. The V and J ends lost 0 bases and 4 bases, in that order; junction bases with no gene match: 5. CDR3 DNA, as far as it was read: TGTGCCAGCAGTCTGTATGAGGGACAGGGTACAGAAACGCTGTAT. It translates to CASSLYEGQGTETLY. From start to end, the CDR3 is CASSLYEGQGTETLYF.

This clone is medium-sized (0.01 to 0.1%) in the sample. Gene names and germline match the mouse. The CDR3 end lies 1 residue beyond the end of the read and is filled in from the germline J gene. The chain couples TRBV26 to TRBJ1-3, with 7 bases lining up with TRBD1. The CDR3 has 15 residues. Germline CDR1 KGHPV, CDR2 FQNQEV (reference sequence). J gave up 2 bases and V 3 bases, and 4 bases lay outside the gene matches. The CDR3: CASSLVGGAGNTLYF. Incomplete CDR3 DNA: TGTGCCAGCAGTCTCGTAGGGGGCGCTGGAAATACGCTCTAT.

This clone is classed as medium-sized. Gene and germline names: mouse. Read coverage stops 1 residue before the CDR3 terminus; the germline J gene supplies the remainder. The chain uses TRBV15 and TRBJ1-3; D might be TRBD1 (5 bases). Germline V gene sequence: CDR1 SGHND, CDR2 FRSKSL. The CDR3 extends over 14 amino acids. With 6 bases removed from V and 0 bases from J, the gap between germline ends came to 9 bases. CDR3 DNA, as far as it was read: TGTGCCAGCAGGAGACAGCTTTCTGGAAATACGCTCTAT. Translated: CASRRQLSGNTLY. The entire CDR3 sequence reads CASRRQLSGNTLYF.

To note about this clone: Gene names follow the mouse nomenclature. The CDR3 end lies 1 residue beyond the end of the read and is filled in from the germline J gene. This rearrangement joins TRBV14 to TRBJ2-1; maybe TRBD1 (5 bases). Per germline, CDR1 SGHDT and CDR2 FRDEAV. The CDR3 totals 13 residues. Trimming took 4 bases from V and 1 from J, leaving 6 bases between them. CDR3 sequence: CASSNRNYAEQFF. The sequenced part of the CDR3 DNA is TGTGCCAGCAGTAACAGGAACTATGCTGAGCAGTTC.

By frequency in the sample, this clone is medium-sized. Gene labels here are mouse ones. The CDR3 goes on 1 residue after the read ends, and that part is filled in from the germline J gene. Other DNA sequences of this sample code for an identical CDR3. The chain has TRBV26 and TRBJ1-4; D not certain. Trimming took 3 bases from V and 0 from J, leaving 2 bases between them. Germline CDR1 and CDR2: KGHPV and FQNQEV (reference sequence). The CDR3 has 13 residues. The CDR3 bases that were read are TGTGCCAGCAGTCTCTTTTCCAACGAAAGATTATTT. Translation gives CASSLFSNERLF. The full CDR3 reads CASSLFSNERLFF.